The 18 T cell receptor beta chains below come from one sample, sequenced in a study of PD-1 blockade in classical Hodgkin lymphoma (dated by TCRdb to about 2020). Library creation used the immunoSEQ multiplex PCR assay. The table was pulled from immuneACCESS by TCRdb, which kept in-frame rearrangements only. Such tables lose some clones; where checked, under half of the loss comes from unresolved V genes, and the rest has no known cause. This sample has about 35,000 clones in its table, and about 93% of those were observed once. In total, the top ten clones hold 0.2% to 0.3% of the sample. In the paper's terms, the time point label means: cycle 1 day 1 (C1D1), immediately before nivolumab initiation. Relapse after autologous stem cell transplantation had occurred in all trial patients, and cohorts A, B and C were distinguished by prior brentuximab vedotin exposure. Magnetic negative selection with a Miltenyi CD4+ T cell isolation kit was used to purify CD4+ T cells from thawed PBMCs.

The specimen was CD4+ T cells from blood, collected at baseline. These receptors originate from a human donor with classical Hodgkin lymphoma.

The CDR3 protein is CASSESQQGPYNEQFF. CDR3 nucleotides: TGCGCCAGCAGTGAGTCCCAGCAGGGGCCCTACAATGAGCAGTTCTTC. The chain couples TRBV10-1 to TRBJ2-1, with TRBD1 as a possible D gene (6 bases). Germline CDR1 is WNHNN and CDR2 is SYGVQD (reference sequence). The CDR3 totals 16 residues. V was shortened by 0 bases and J by 2 bases, with 11 bases between the two germline ends.

The chain employs TRBV7-9 and TRBJ1-2; 12 bases match TRBD1. Germline V CDR1 and CDR2: SEHNR, FQNEAQ (reference sequence). The CDR3 has 17 amino acids. After removal of 0 bases from V and 6 bases from J, the junction contained 8 bases not matched to a gene. The DNA of the CDR3 is TGTGCCAGCAGCTTAGCGTTTCGGGACAGGGGGCGCGATGGCTACACCTTC. Encoded protein: CASSLAFRDRGRDGYTF.

The rearrangement uses TRBV28 and TRBJ1-4; TRBD1 agrees at 7 bases. Losses at the gene ends were 2 bases for V and 4 bases for J; bases not matched to a gene: 1. The CDR3 totals 14 residues. Germline V CDR1 and CDR2: MDHEN, SYDVKM. The DNA for the CDR3 is TGTGCCAGCAGTTTACCAGGGGGTAATGAAAAACTGTTTTTT. As protein: CASSLPGGNEKLFF.

This chain joins TRBV28 and TRBJ2-3, with 9 bases that match TRBD2. This CDR3 is 18 amino acids long. The V segment lost 2 bases and the J segment 0 bases; nucleotides outside the gene matches: 9. Germline V CDR1 and CDR2: MDHEN, SYDVKM. Here the CDR3 reads CASSLPLGSGSSTDTQYF. The CDR3, as DNA: TGTGCCAGCAGTTTACCTCTCGGTAGCGGGAGTAGCACAGATACGCAGTATTTT.

The chain's CDR3 is CASSMGTSGSVAKNIQYF. The CDR3 DNA sequence: TGCGCCAGCAGCATGGGGACTAGCGGGAGCGTAGCCAAAAACATTCAGTACTTC. The chain links TRBV5-1 to TRBJ2-4; 14 nucleotides agree with TRBD2. This CDR3 is built from 18 residues. Per the germline V gene, CDR1 is SGHRS and CDR2 is YFSETQ. The ends lost 4 bases at V and 0 bases at J; junction bases unmatched: 6.

The chain is built from TRBV11-2 and TRBJ1-1; D not resolved. Trimming cost V 5 bases and J 3 bases, with 16 bases left between them. CDR1 and CDR2 (germline): SGHAT, FQNNGV. The CDR3 consists of 15 residues. The CDR3 bases are TGTGCCAGCAGCCCCCGGGGAGCACCGGACACTGAAGCTTTCTTT. Translating it yields CASSPRGAPDTEAFF.

J is TRBJ1-2 and V is TRBV28, with a tentative D call TRBD1 (5 bases). The V end was cut by 5 bases, the J end by 5 bases, with 24 bases between. This CDR3 has 17 amino acids. The germline CDR1 and CDR2 sequences are MDHEN and SYDVKM. DNA for the CDR3: TGTGCCAGCAGTCCGGGTGGGGACTCGACACAGATATATGGCTACACCTTC. Protein product: CASSPGGDSTQIYGYTF.

This rearrangement joins TRBV18 to TRBJ2-7; D tentatively fits TRBD1 or TRBD2 (5 bases each). Trimming removed 4 bases at V and 1 base at J, with 11 bases between. Germline V CDR1 and CDR2: KGHSH, LQKENI. The length of the CDR3 is 14 residues. For the CDR3, the DNA is TGTGCCAGCTCACGCCGGGACGGATCCTACGAGCAGTACTTC. It yields the protein CASSRRDGSYEQYF.

In this sample, this clone turned up once. The chain recombines TRBV10-3 with TRBJ1-3, with no clear D. V was clipped by 7 bases and J by 0 bases, with 10 bases between them. CDR1 is ENHRY and CDR2 is SYGVKD in the germline V gene. The CDR3 sequence is 14 residues long. CDR3 in DNA: TGTGCCATCAAAGCAGGCAGCTCTGGAAACACCATATATTTT. Its translation: CAIKAGSSGNTIYF.

This chain joins TRBV2 and TRBJ2-7; TRBD2 matches at 11 bases. The CDR3 has 14 amino acids. V shed 4 bases and J 3 bases; nucleotides not matched to a gene: 2. Germline-derived CDR1 and CDR2 are SNHLY and FYNNEI. The CDR3 DNA reads TGTGCCAGCAGTGGGGGGACTAGCGGCTACGAGCAGTACTTC. Translation: CASSGGTSGYEQYF.

The V and J genes are TRBV4-2 and TRBJ2-7, with 8 bases matching TRBD2. V lost 0 bases and J lost 2; bases outside the gene matches: 6. CDR1 LGHNA and CDR2 YNFKEQ come from the germline V gene. The CDR3 contains 16 residues. CDR3 sequence (DNA): TGTGCCAGCAGCCAAGAGCAGGGGACTAGTCCCTACGAGCAGTACTTC. Its translation: CASSQEQGTSPYEQYF.

The J gene is TRBJ2-3, the V gene TRBV4-1; 7 bases are shared with TRBD2. V lost 0 bases to trimming and J lost 4 bases; unmatched junction nucleotides: 10. The CDR3 contains 17 residues. Germline lookup yields CDR1 MGHRA and CDR2 YSYEKL. CDR3 loop: CASSQEGSGLGADTQYF. The DNA for the CDR3 is TGCGCCAGCAGCCAAGAGGGTAGCGGGTTGGGGGCAGATACGCAGTATTTT.

This chain connects TRBV6-5 to TRBJ2-3, with 7 bases matching TRBD2. The trim removed 6 bases at V and 1 base at J, leaving 7 bases unmatched. CDR1 is MNHEY and CDR2 is SVGAGI in the germline V gene. There are 15 residues in the CDR3. The DNA of the CDR3 is TGTGCCAGCAGGAGTCCCAGCGGGGGCACAGATACGCAGTATTTT. It codes for CASRSPSGGTDTQYF.

This clone has more than one count but fewer than ten. The J gene is TRBJ1-2, the V gene TRBV2; D is unresolved. Trimming pared 3 bases from V and 9 bases from J, leaving 14 bases between. There are 13 residues in the CDR3. The germline CDR1 and CDR2 sequences are SNHLY and FYNNEI. The CDR3 sequence: CASSDAAGFSYTF. Here the CDR3 DNA reads TGTGCCAGCAGTGATGCGGCCGGGTTCAGCTACACCTTC.

This clone showed up just once. CDR3 coding DNA: TGTGCCAGCAGGGAGACACGGGGCGATCAGCCCCAGCATTTT. It encodes CASRETRGDQPQHF. The genes are TRBV28 and TRBJ1-5; weak D call: TRBD1 (5 bases). The CDR3 sequence is 14 residues long. The V gene lost 6 bases and the J gene lost 5 bases, with 14 bases spanning the gap. Germline V lookup: CDR1 MDHEN, CDR2 SYDVKM.

V gene TRBV9 combines with J gene TRBJ2-5; D unresolved. Germline loops: CDR1 SGDLS, CDR2 YYNGEE. CDR3 length: 19 residues. V was pared by 0 bases and J by 0 bases, with 21 bases between. CDR3 sequence reads: CASSVDPLVGKGYQETQYF. CDR3 in DNA: TGTGCCAGCAGCGTAGACCCCCTTGTTGGGAAGGGATACCAAGAGACCCAGTACTTC.

The chain carries TRBV19 and TRBJ2-5; D is possibly TRBD1 (6 bases). V lost 9 bases and J 2 bases, leaving 22 bases between the germline ends. The CDR3 is made up of 16 amino acids. CDR1 is LNHDA, CDR2 SQIVND, per germline (reference sequence). The CDR3 coding sequence is TGTGCCAGCACGGGAACCCCTGGACAGTTTCAAGAGACCCAGTACTTC. Translated, it gives CASTGTPGQFQETQYF.

CDR3 sequence (DNA): TGTGCCTGGAGTGTACGCCGGGGGCACGGCACAGATACGCAGTATTTT. It specifies CAWSVRRGHGTDTQYF. The chain carries TRBV30 and TRBJ2-3; D might be TRBD1 or TRBD2, each matching 6 bases. V lost 0 bases to trimming and J lost 1 base, with 14 bases between them. The germline CDR1 and CDR2 sequences are GTSNPN and SVGIG (reference sequence). The CDR3 runs 16 residues.